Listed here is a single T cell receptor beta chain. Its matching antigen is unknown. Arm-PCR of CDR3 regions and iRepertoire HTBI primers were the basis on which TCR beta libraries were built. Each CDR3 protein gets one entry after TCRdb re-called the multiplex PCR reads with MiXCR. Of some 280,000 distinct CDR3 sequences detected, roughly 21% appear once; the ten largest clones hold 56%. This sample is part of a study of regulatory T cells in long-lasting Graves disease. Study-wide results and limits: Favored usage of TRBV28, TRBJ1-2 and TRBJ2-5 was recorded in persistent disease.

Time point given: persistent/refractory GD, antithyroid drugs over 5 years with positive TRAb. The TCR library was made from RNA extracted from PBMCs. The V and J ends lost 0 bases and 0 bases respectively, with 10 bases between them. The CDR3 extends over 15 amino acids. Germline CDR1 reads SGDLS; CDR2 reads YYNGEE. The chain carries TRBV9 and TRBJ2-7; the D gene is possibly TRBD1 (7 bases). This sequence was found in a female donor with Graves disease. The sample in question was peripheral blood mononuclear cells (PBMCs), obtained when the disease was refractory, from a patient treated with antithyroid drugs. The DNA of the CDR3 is TGTGCCAGCAGCGTAGGCGGGACAGTCTCCTACGAGCAGTACTTC. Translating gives CASSVGGTVSYEQYF.